The sequence of this T cell receptor beta chain was determined in a study of blood T cell repertoires in COVID-19. Study-wide background: T cells, B-cell-depleted T cells, or PBMCs supplied cDNA or gDNA.

Sequencing was performed with immunoSEQ multiplex PCR; in TCRdb, only in-frame clones are kept and a portion is missing. The sample includes some 360,000 clones, 88% seen only once; the top ten take 1%. This clone was counted between two and nine times. At one end, the junction sequence differs from germline, possibly due to a read error. The age range of participants was about 18 to 95 years, with residence in 20 to 25 US areas. Donors were grouped by their self-reported clinical history. Shortly before study entry, within 2 weeks, exposed participants had met a COVID-19 case. CDR1 and CDR2 (germline): SSHAT, FNYEAQ (reference sequence). The CDR3 loop spans 16 amino acids.

This chain joins TRBV7-7 and TRBJ1-1; D remains ambiguous. The clonotype was recovered from a woman younger than 45 who had been exposed to COVID-19. Specimen: PBMCs or T cells enriched from blood (not recorded which). The CDR3 DNA reads TGTGCTAGCAGCTTAGAGCTCCAGGCCCTGAACACTGAAGCTTTCTTT. It yields the protein CASSLELQALNTEAFF.